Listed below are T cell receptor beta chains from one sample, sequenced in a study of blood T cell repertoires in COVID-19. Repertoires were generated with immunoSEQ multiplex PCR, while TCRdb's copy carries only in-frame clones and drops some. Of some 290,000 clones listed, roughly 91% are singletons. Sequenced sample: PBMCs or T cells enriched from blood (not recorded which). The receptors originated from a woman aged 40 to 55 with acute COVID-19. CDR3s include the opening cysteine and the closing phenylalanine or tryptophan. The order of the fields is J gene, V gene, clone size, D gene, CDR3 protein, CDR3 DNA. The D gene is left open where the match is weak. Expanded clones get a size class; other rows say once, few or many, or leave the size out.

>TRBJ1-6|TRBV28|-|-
CASSWTLIGENSPLHF
TGTGCCAGCAGTTGGACCTTGATCGGGGAAAATTCACCCCTCCACTTT
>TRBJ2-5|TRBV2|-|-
CASSGDSQETQYF
TGTGCCAGCAGTGGCGACAGCCAAGAGACCCAGTACTTC
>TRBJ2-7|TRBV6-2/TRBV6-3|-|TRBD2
CASSPPAGGTYEQYF
TGTGCCAGCAGTCCGCCAGCGGGAGGGACCTACGAGCAGTACTTC
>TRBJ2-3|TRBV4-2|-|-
CASSQVGGGNTDTQYF
TGTGCCAGCAGCCAAGTAGGGGGAGGGAACACAGATACGCAGTATTTT
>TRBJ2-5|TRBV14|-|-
CASSQDYGQGETQYF
TGTGCCAGCAGCCAAGATTACGGTCAGGGGGAGACCCAGTACTTC
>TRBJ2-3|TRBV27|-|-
CASSWASTDTQYF
TGTGCCAGCAGTTGGGCTAGCACAGATACGCAGTATTTT
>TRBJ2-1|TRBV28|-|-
CASSLRGTEQFF
TGTGCCAGCAGTTTAAGGGGCACAGAGCAGTTCTTC
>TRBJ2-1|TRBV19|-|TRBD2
CASSIAASGSNEQFF
TGTGCCAGTAGTATAGCGGCTAGCGGGAGTAATGAGCAGTTCTTC
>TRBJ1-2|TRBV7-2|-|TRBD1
CASSAGTGRGYTF
TGTGCCAGCAGCGCAGGGACAGGGAGGGGCTACACCTTC
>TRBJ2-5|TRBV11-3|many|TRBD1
CASSLFGQDQYF
TGTGCCAGCAGCTTGTTTGGACAGGACCAGTACTTC
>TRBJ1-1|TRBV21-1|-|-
CASSDGLDGQNTEAFF
TGTGCCAGCAGCGATGGACTAGACGGTCAGAACACTGAAGCTTTCTTT
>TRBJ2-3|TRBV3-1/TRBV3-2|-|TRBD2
CASSQSGTGADTQYF
TGTGCCAGCAGCCAGAGCGGGACGGGGGCAGATACGCAGTATTTT
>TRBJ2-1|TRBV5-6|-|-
CASSLRNEQFF
TGTGCCAGCAGCCTCCGGAATGAGCAGTTCTTC
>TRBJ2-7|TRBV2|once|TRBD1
CASSSNRGSDEQYF
TGTGCCAGCAGTTCTAACAGGGGGTCCGACGAGCAGTACTTC
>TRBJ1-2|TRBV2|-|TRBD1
CASRQDRDGYTF
TGTGCCAGCAGACAGGACAGGGATGGCTACACCTTC
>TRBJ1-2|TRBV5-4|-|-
CASSSVDTIRGYTF
TGTGCCAGCAGCTCGGTTGACACAATTCGGGGCTACACCTTC
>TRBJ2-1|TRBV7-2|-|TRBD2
CASSLVGGSGGNEQFF
TGTGCCAGCAGCTTAGTCGGCGGGAGTGGGGGCAATGAGCAGTTCTTC
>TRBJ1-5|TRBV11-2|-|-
CASSTQGNQPQHF
TGTGCCAGCAGCACCCAGGGGAATCAGCCCCAGCATTTT
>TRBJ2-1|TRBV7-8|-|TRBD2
CASSYRVGSGRYNEQFF
TGTGCCAGCAGCTACCGGGTTGGTAGCGGGCGGTACAATGAGCAGTTCTTC
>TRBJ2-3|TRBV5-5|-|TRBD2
CASSRGTSGGQAVQYF
TGTGCCAGCAGCCGGGGGACTAGCGGGGGCCAGGCGGTGCAGTATTTT
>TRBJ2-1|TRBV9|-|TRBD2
CASSAGTSVYNEQFF
TGTGCCAGCAGCGCCGGGACTAGCGTCTACAATGAGCAGTTCTTC
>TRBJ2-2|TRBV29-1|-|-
CSFSPVGGSADGELFF
TGCAGCTTCTCTCCGGTGGGGGGATCGGCTGACGGGGAGCTGTTTTTT
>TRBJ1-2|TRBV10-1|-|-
CAHNLYGYTF
TGCGCCCACAACCTCTATGGCTACACCTTC
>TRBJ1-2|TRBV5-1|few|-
CASSLDRERQGGYTF
TGCGCCAGCAGCTTGGACAGGGAGAGGCAAGGAGGCTACACCTTC
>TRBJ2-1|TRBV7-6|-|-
CASSPGGALVEQFF
TGTGCCAGCAGCCCTGGGGGGGCATTGGTTGAGCAGTTCTTC
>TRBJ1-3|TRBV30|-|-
CAGGAGHSGNTIYF
TGTGCCGGCGGGGCAGGCCACTCTGGAAACACCATATATTTT
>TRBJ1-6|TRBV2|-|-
CATQKDTQEHSPLHF
TGTGCCACCCAAAAGGACACCCAGGAGCATTCACCCCTCCACTTT
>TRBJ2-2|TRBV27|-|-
CASSLITNTGELFF
TGTGCCAGCAGTTTAATCACGAACACCGGGGAGCTGTTTTTT
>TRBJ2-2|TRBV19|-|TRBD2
CASSIASGGLTGELFF
TGTGCCAGTAGTATAGCCAGCGGGGGACTGACCGGGGAGCTGTTTTTT
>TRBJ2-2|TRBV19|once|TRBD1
CASSPTDRAGTGELFF
TGTGCCAGTAGTCCTACCGACAGGGCGGGCACCGGGGAGCTGTTTTTT
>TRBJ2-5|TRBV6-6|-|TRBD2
CASKTGLAGAGTQYF
TGTGCCAGCAAAACAGGACTAGCGGGGGCGGGGACCCAGTACTTC
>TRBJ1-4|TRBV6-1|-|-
CASSEEGIQGEKLFF
TGTGCCAGCAGTGAAGAGGGGATCCAGGGTGAAAAACTGTTTTTT
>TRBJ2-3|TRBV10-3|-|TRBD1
CAISLSGDRATDTQYF
TGTGCCATCTCCCTCTCGGGTGACAGGGCGACAGATACGCAGTATTTT
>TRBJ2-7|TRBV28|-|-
CASLGQTSSYEQYF
TGTGCCAGCCTGGGACAGACTAGCTCCTACGAGCAGTACTTC
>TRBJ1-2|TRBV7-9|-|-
CASSFSVGGGRGYTF
TGTGCCAGCAGCTTCTCTGTAGGCGGGGGGCGCGGCTACACCTTC
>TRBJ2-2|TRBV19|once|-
CASSQGRNTGELFF
TGTGCCAGTAGTCAGGGCCGGAACACCGGGGAGCTGTTTTTT
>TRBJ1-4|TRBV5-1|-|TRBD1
CASSSGQLGTELFF
TGCGCCAGCAGCTCGGGACAGCTGGGGACTGAACTGTTTTTT
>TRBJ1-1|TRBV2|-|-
CASTSGAYTEAFF
TGTGCCAGCACTTCCGGAGCCTACACTGAAGCTTTCTTT
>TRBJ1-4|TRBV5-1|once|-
CASSSTGSANEKLFF
TGCGCCAGCAGCTCAACAGGGTCCGCTAATGAAAAACTGTTTTTT
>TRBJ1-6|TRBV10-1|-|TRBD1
CASSESTGGSPLHF
TGCGCCAGCAGTGAGTCGACAGGGGGCTCACCCCTCCACTTT
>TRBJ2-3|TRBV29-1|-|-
CSVVIEASFDTQYF
TGCAGCGTTGTGATCGAGGCTAGTTTCGATACGCAGTATTTT
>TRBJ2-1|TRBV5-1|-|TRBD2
CASSWGTSGYNEQFF
TGCGCCAGCAGCTGGGGGACTAGCGGATACAATGAGCAGTTCTTC
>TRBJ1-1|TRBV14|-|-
CASSLQENTEAFF
TGTGCCAGCAGCCTACAGGAGAACACTGAAGCTTTCTTT
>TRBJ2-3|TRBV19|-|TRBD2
CASNPTGGRNTDTQYF
TGTGCCAGTAACCCAACTGGCGGGAGGAATACAGATACGCAGTATTTT
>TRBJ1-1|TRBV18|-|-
CASSPDAAEAFF
TGTGCCAGCTCTCCCGACGCGGCAGAAGCTTTCTTT
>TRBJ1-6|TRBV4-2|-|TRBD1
CASSQDAQGGVSPLHF
TGTGCCAGCAGCCAAGACGCACAGGGGGGAGTTTCACCCCTCCACTTT
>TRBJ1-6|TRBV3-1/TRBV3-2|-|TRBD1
CASSQRAGGNSPLHF
TGTGCCAGCAGCCAAAGAGCAGGGGGTAATTCACCCCTCCACTTT
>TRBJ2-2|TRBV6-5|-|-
CASRQNSRGGELFF
TGTGCCAGCAGGCAGAATTCTCGGGGCGGGGAGCTGTTTTTT
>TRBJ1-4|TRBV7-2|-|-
CASSLQAGNEKLFF
TGTGCCAGCAGCTTACAGGCAGGCAATGAAAAACTGTTTTTT
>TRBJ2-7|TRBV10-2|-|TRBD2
CASRSSGGLSYEQYF
TGCGCCAGCAGGTCTAGCGGGGGGCTCTCCTACGAGCAGTACTTC
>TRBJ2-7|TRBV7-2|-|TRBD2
CASSASSGVYEQYF
TGTGCCAGCAGCGCCAGTAGCGGGGTCTACGAGCAGTACTTC
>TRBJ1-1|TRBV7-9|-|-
CASRRTGMNTEAFF
TGTGCCAGCAGACGCACAGGGATGAACACTGAAGCTTTCTTT
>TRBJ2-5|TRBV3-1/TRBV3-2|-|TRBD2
CASSQEGLAVGETQYF
TGTGCCAGCAGCCAAGAAGGACTAGCAGTGGGGGAGACCCAGTACTTC
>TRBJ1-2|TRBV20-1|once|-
CSAQDSYGYTF
TGCAGTGCTCAGGACAGCTATGGCTACACCTTC
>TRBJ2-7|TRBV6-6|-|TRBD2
CASRSSGRELQEQYF
TGTGCCAGCAGATCTAGCGGGAGGGAACTACAGGAGCAGTACTTC
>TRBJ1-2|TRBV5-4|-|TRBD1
CASSLEGASNYGYTF
TGTGCCAGCAGCTTGGAGGGGGCATCTAACTATGGCTACACCTTC
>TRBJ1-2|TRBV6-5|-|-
CASRTGSPGDYTF
TGTGCCAGCAGGACGGGATCGCCAGGGGACTACACCTTC
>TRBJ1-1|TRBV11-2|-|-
CASSQEQKNTEAFF
TGTGCCAGCAGCCAAGAACAGAAGAACACTGAAGCTTTCTTT
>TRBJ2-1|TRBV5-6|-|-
CASSGLLAYNEQFF
TGTGCCAGCAGCGGACTGCTTGCCTACAATGAGCAGTTCTTC
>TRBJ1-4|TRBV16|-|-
CASSQSRAAATNEKLFF
TGTGCCAGCAGCCAATCGAGGGCAGCCGCAACTAATGAAAAACTGTTTTTT